One sample yielded the 22 T cell receptor beta chains listed below, sequenced in a study of shared clonotypes between healthy human individuals. The assay was immunoSEQ multiplex PCR, and TCRdb's table has in-frame clones only and misses some. The table lists roughly 2 million clones, roughly 96% of them singletons. Sequenced input: naive CD4+ T cells sorted from blood. The subset was: CD45RA+ positively selected. The receptors derive from a man younger than 35 in good health.

The chain combines TRBV6-5 with TRBJ1-2; D possibly corresponds to TRBD1 (5 bases). This CDR3 region has 10 residues. The germline gives CDR1 MNHEY, CDR2 SVGAGI. V lost 10 bases and J 8 bases, leaving 11 bases between the germline ends. CDR3 in DNA: TGTGCCACCCTATGGGGCGGCTACACCTTC. Its translation: CATLWGGYTF.

As regards this clone: The sample contains more than one DNA sequence encoding this CDR3. This rearrangement joins TRBV5-1 to TRBJ2-3; no clear D gene. The ends were cut back, 4 bases at V and 3 bases at J, with 3 bases in the middle. The CDR3 covers 11 residues. CDR1 is SGHRS, CDR2 YFSETQ, per germline. CDR3 DNA: TGCGCCAGCAGCCGAACAGATACGCAGTATTTT. Residues: CASSRTDTQYF.

The chain recombines TRBV11-2 with TRBJ2-2, with 7 bases identical to TRBD2. V was clipped by 5 bases and J by 0 bases; unmatched bases: 15. In germline, CDR1 is SGHAT, CDR2 FQNNGV. The CDR3 is made up of 19 amino acids. CDR3 sequence: CASSSRYGGGFANTGELFF. CDR3 DNA: TGTGCCAGCAGCAGTCGCTATGGCGGGGGTTTCGCGAACACCGGGGAGCTGTTTTTT.

This chain links TRBV14 with TRBJ2-5, with TRBD2 matching 10 bases. This CDR3 region has 15 residues. V trimming: 2 bases; J trimming: 2 bases; junction bases outside the gene matches: 2. Germline loops: CDR1 SGHDN, CDR2 FVKESK. CDR3 loop: CASSQNSGGQETQYF. The CDR3 nucleotides are TGTGCCAGCAGCCAAAATAGCGGGGGGCAAGAGACCCAGTACTTC.

V is TRBV4-1 and J is TRBJ1-1, with TRBD1 identical over 8 bases. J lost 1 base, V lost 4 bases, and 5 bases had no gene match. The CDR3 spans 15 residues. CDR1 is MGHRA and CDR2 is YSYEKL in the germline V gene. CDR3 coding DNA: TGCGCCAGCAGCCTCTACAGGGGGTCGAACACTGAAGCTTTCTTT. Its translation is CASSLYRGSNTEAFF.

Concerning this clone itself: At the DNA level, this CDR3 is encoded by other sequences in the same sample as well. This chain joins TRBV18 and TRBJ1-5; TRBD1 matches 11 bases. With V trimmed by 4 bases and J by 4 bases, 3 bases remained unmatched. Germline V gene sequence: CDR1 KGHSH, CDR2 LQKENI. The CDR3 has 15 residues. The CDR3 sequence: CASSLGTGGNQPQHF. The DNA for the CDR3 is TGTGCCAGCTCACTGGGGACAGGGGGAAATCAGCCCCAGCATTTT.

The J gene is TRBJ2-7, the V gene TRBV5-6; D is perhaps TRBD1 (5 bases). Trimming left V 4 bases short and J 3 bases short, with 14 bases between. Germline V CDR1 and CDR2: SGHDT, YYEEEE. The CDR3 length is 14 residues. CDR3 region: CASSRQDTNYEQYF. The CDR3 region has the DNA TGTGCCAGCAGCCGGCAGGACACGAACTACGAGCAGTACTTC. The entire variable domain, with the rest obtained from reference TRBV5-6 and TRBJ2-7, is as follows: DAGVTQSPTHLIKTRGQQVTLRCSPKSGHDTVSWYQQALGQGPQFIFQYYEEEERQRGNFPDRFSGHQFPNYSSELNVNALLLGDSALYLCASSRQDTNYEQYFGPGTRLTVT.

The V call is TRBV6-1, the J call TRBJ1-2, with 10 bases matching TRBD1. CDR3 length: 14 residues. The V segment lost 3 bases and the J segment 6 bases; nucleotides outside the gene matches: 4. CDR1 and CDR2 from the germline V gene are MNHNS and SASEGT. The CDR3 sequence: CASSEMGQGNGYTF. CDR3 nucleotide sequence: TGTGCCAGCAGTGAGATGGGACAGGGGAATGGCTACACCTTC.

In its sample, this clone was seen many times. The CDR3 coding sequence is TGTGCCAGCAAGGGGGACAGGGACTATGGCTACACCTTC. Its translation is CASKGDRDYGYTF. The chain recombines TRBV28 with TRBJ1-2; 9 bases are shared with TRBD1. The CDR3 is 13 amino acids. The V gene end was trimmed by 7 bases and the J gene end by 3 bases; junction bases not matched to a gene: 3. Germline CDR1 is MDHEN and CDR2 is SYDVKM.

V gene TRBV11-1 combines with J gene TRBJ2-3; the D is unclear. CDR1 is SGHAT and CDR2 is FQDESV in the germline V gene (reference sequence). This CDR3 is 15 amino acids long. Trimming left V 1 base short and J 0 bases short, with 8 bases between. The CDR3 DNA is TGTGCCAGCAGCTTAGATGAAACTAGCACAGATACGCAGTATTTT. Translation gives CASSLDETSTDTQYF.

This chain joins TRBV5-6 and TRBJ1-1, with D hard to call. The CDR3 totals 16 residues. The germline V and J ends were trimmed by 4 bases and 2 bases, with 18 bases remaining between them. CDR1 is SGHDT and CDR2 is YYEEEE in the germline V gene. This CDR3 is CASSPNIPSPNTEAFF. The CDR3 DNA reads as TGTGCCAGCAGCCCAAACATCCCGAGCCCCAACACTGAAGCTTTCTTT.

This rearrangement joins TRBV5-1 to TRBJ2-1; tentative D call: TRBD2 (5 bases). Trimming removed 0 bases from V and 10 bases from J, with 11 bases in between. CDR1 and CDR2 from the germline V gene are SGHRS and YFSETQ. The CDR3 is made up of 13 amino acids. The CDR3 sequence: CASSLELAWEQFF. The CDR3, as DNA: TGCGCCAGCAGCTTGGAGCTAGCATGGGAGCAGTTCTTC.

On this clone: One end of the junction varies from germline; a read error may be responsible. The CDR3 DNA reads as TGTGCCAGCAGGGAAGGACGCAACAGAGACTTC. Translated, it gives CASREGRNRDF. J is TRBJ2-7 and V is TRBV2; D unresolved. The germline V gene has CDR1 SNHLY and CDR2 FYNNEI. The CDR3 contains 11 residues.

The rearrangement joins TRBV19 to TRBJ1-2, with D unclear. CDR1 LNHDA and CDR2 SQIVND come from the germline V gene (reference sequence). Trimming took 5 bases from V and 4 from J, leaving 11 bases between them. CDR3 size: 13 residues. The CDR3 DNA is TGTGCCAGTAGTGTCCGGGCCCTCTATGGCTACACCTTC. Amino acid sequence: CASSVRALYGYTF.

J is TRBJ2-5 and V is TRBV7-9, with D unresolved. Germline V CDR1 and CDR2: SEHNR, FQNEAQ (reference sequence). The CDR3 runs to 14 residues. Trimming removed 1 base at V and 1 base at J, with 7 bases between. CDR3 coding DNA: TGTGCCAGCAGCTTAGAGGTGTTCCAAGAGACCCAGTACTTC. It specifies CASSLEVFQETQYF.

This sequence joins TRBV30 and TRBJ2-7; D perhaps matches TRBD2 (5 bases). V was clipped by 2 bases and J by 2 bases, with 13 bases between them. This CDR3 has 14 residues. From germline, CDR1 is GTSNPN and CDR2 SVGIG (reference sequence). The CDR3 coding sequence is TGTGCCTGGAGTAGACACGGAGGAACCTACGAGCAGTACTTC. It specifies CAWSRHGGTYEQYF.

V gene TRBV5-4 combines with J gene TRBJ2-7; TRBD2 is a possible D gene (6 bases). Germline CDR1 and CDR2: SGHNT and YYREEE (reference sequence). Trimming stripped 0 bases from V and 4 bases from J, with 17 bases between. The CDR3 contains 16 residues. CDR3 region: CASSLAAGGKFYEQYF. Here the CDR3 DNA reads TGTGCCAGCAGCTTGGCCGCTGGCGGGAAGTTTTACGAGCAGTACTTC.

The chain recombines TRBV10-3 with TRBJ1-5; D gene ambiguous. This CDR3 has 14 amino acids. V lost 2 bases, J lost 2 bases, and 7 bases lay in between. The germline V gene has CDR1 ENHRY and CDR2 SYGVKD. The CDR3 here is CAISEKGGNQPQHF. The CDR3 DNA reads as TGTGCCATCAGTGAGAAGGGAGGCAATCAGCCCCAGCATTTT.

This clone was seen once. The chain carries TRBV7-6 and TRBJ2-7; 10 bases agree with TRBD1. The trim removed 5 bases at V and 6 bases at J, leaving 7 bases unmatched. CDR3 length: 14 amino acids. Per germline, CDR1 SGHVS and CDR2 FNYEAQ. The CDR3 bases are TGTGCCAGCAGCACTAGACAGGGGGCCACCGAGCAGTACTTC. Residues: CASSTRQGATEQYF.

Here the CDR3 reads CASSGGRQYF. Here the CDR3 DNA reads TGTGCCAGCAGCGGAGGCCGGCAGTACTTC. The V and J genes are TRBV7-9 and TRBJ2-7; D might be TRBD2 (5 bases). From germline, CDR1 is SEHNR and CDR2 FQNEAQ (reference sequence). This CDR3 is 10 amino acids long. V lost 5 bases, J lost 9 bases, and 8 bases lay in between.

The chain uses TRBV11-2 and TRBJ2-1; a possible D gene is TRBD1 (6 bases). Germline lookup yields CDR1 SGHAT and CDR2 FQNNGV. V was trimmed by 1 base and J by 9 bases, leaving 13 bases between them. The CDR3 runs 14 residues. CDR3 DNA sequence: TGTGCCAGCAGCTTAGTCCCAGGGGCGTTTGAGCAGTTCTTC. This sequence encodes CASSLVPGAFEQFF.

V gene TRBV7-9 combines with J gene TRBJ1-1, with D unresolved. CDR3 size: 13 residues. Germline V gene data show CDR1 as SEHNR and CDR2 as FQNEAQ (reference sequence). The V end lost 3 bases, the J end lost 1 base, and 6 bases lay between the germline ends. The CDR3 loop reads CASSFRANTEAFF. CDR3 DNA: TGTGCCAGCAGCTTTAGGGCGAACACTGAAGCTTTCTTT.